This T cell receptor (beta chain) is drawn from a study of cytomegalovirus exposure and HLA in healthy donors. The germline gives CDR1 WNHNN, CDR2 SYGVQD (reference sequence). The CDR3 has 13 amino acids. Trimming took off 5 bases at V and 2 bases at J, with 7 bases between the two ends. In regard to this clone: Its antigen is undetermined.

General study findings and limits: A later analysis reportedly found fewer N-insertions in an Asian-associated ancestry cluster than the roughly 670-donor mean.

PCR used 60 Vbeta primers and 13 Jbeta primers. Assay: immunoSEQ multiplex PCR; the TCRdb copy retains only in-frame clones and omits some. The data contain some 140,000 clones, less than 80% of them seen just once; the ten biggest clones take up approximately 7%. This clonotype was sampled from a man aged 40-50 years in good health and CMV-seropositive. The J gene is TRBJ1-5, the V gene TRBV10-1; D call uncertain. Sequencing was carried out using PBMCs. The CDR3 DNA is TGCGCCAGCAGTAGGGAGGGCAATCAGCCCCAGCATTTT. Residues: CASSREGNQPQHF.